These 10 T cell receptor beta chains share one sample of origin, sequenced in a study of cytotoxic CD8 clonotypes in ibrutinib-treated CLL. Produced via immunoSEQ multiplex PCR; TCRdb's table is partial and in-frame only. The sample consists of some 300,000 clones, roughly 80% of them appearing once. The sample in question was PBMCs, obtained before ibrutinib treatment. The receptors come from a human donor with chronic lymphocytic leukemia.

This clone was picked up a small number of times. V usage is TRBV21-1 and J usage is TRBJ1-4; TRBD1, the table's D call, lacks a check against the DNA. TRBV21-1 is deemed a pseudogene. CDR3 size: 15 residues. The CDR3 bases are TGTGCCAGCAGCGCTAGGACAGGGAAAAATGAAAAACTGTTTTTT. This sequence encodes CASSARTGKNEKLFF.

This clone was found once. J is TRBJ2-7 and V is TRBV5-6; TRBD2 might be the D (6 bases). Trimming took 7 bases from V and 3 from J, leaving 17 bases between them. This CDR3 has 14 residues. Germline values: CDR1 SGHDT, CDR2 YYEEEE. This CDR3 is CASASRGIYYEQYF. CDR3 nucleotide sequence: TGTGCCAGCGCCTCTCGGGGGATTTACTACGAGCAGTACTTC.

The gene calls are TRBV5-6 and TRBJ2-1, with 9 bases matching TRBD2. Germline V gene sequence: CDR1 SGHDT, CDR2 YYEEEE. V lost 2 bases and J lost 8; bases outside the gene matches: 14. This CDR3 is 17 amino acids long. CDR3 amino acids: CASSFIRWREGRDEQFF. DNA for the CDR3: TGTGCCAGCAGCTTTATACGTTGGCGGGAGGGCCGGGATGAGCAGTTCTTC.

A single count supports this clone. The chain combines TRBV7-3 with TRBJ2-1; D is possibly TRBD1 or TRBD2 (5 bases each). The V end was cut by 5 bases, the J end by 5 bases, with 22 bases between. This CDR3 is built from 17 residues. Germline V CDR1 and CDR2: SGHTA, FQGTGA. The CDR3 region is CASSPKPLRWGNNEQFF. CDR3 sequence (DNA): TGTGCCAGCAGCCCCAAACCCCTTAGGTGGGGGAACAATGAGCAGTTCTTC.

This clone came up once. The V gene is TRBV11-2, the J gene TRBJ2-2, with D unresolved. The germline CDR1 and CDR2 sequences are SGHAT and FQNNGV. The CDR3 is made up of 13 amino acids. V dropped 1 base and J dropped 3 bases, with 3 bases sitting between them. CDR3 DNA: TGTGCCAGCAGCTTAGTTCACACCGGGGAGCTGTTTTTT. Encoded protein: CASSLVHTGELFF.

The V and J genes are TRBV7-9 and TRBJ1-3; tentatively, D is TRBD1 (5 bases). This CDR3 is 16 amino acids long. Trimming removed 5 bases at V and 0 bases at J, with 14 bases between. Germline V CDR1 and CDR2: SEHNR, FQNEAQ (reference sequence). The CDR3 region is CASSGGTAYSGNTIYF. The CDR3 DNA sequence: TGTGCCAGCAGCGGGGGGACTGCCTACTCTGGAAACACCATATATTTT.

This chain connects TRBV2 to TRBJ1-1; tentative D call: TRBD1 (5 bases). Germline values: CDR1 SNHLY, CDR2 FYNNEI. V was cut by 5 bases and J by 3 bases, with 7 bases left in between. This CDR3 has 12 residues. The CDR3 sequence is CASSRRDTEAFF. As DNA, the CDR3 is TGTGCCAGCAGTCGCAGGGACACTGAAGCTTTCTTT.

Only one count was recorded for this clone. The J gene is TRBJ2-7, the V gene TRBV5-1; TRBD1 aligns across 10 bases. The ends lost 0 bases at V and 2 bases at J; junction bases unmatched: 5. The CDR3 is 16 residues long. Germline lookup yields CDR1 SGHRS and CDR2 YFSETQ. CDR3: CASSLVGTGDTYEQYF. CDR3 in DNA: TGCGCCAGCAGCTTGGTGGGGACAGGGGATACCTACGAGCAGTACTTC.

This clone has a single count. V usage is TRBV7-9 and J usage is TRBJ1-3, with D perhaps TRBD1 (6 bases). The germline V gene has CDR1 SEHNR and CDR2 FQNEAQ (reference sequence). The CDR3 length is 15 residues. Trimming stripped 4 bases from V and 0 bases from J, with 10 bases between. CDR3 protein: CASSSRTASGNTIYF. The CDR3 DNA follows: TGTGCCAGCAGCTCCCGGACAGCCTCTGGAAACACCATATATTTT. Looking up the rest from reference TRBV7-9 and TRBJ1-3 gives the full variable domain: DTGVSQNPRHKITKRGQNVTFRCDPISEHNRLYWYRQTLGQGPEFLTYFQNEAQLEKSRLLSDRFSAERPKGSFSTLEIQRTEQGDSAMYLCASSSRTASGNTIYFGEGSWLTVV.

The sample holds one count of this clone. The chain recombines TRBV14 with TRBJ2-1; no reliable D call. This CDR3 comprises 12 residues. V lost 1 base and J lost 6, with 4 bases in between. Germline V gene data show CDR1 as SGHDN and CDR2 as FVKESK. CDR3 DNA: TGTGCCAGCAGCCAAGTGGGCAATGAGCAGTTCTTC. It is translated as CASSQVGNEQFF.